A selection of T cell receptor beta chains follows, all from one sample in a study of CD8+ T cells in alopecia areata. TCRdb's table, derived via immunoSEQ multiplex PCR, lists solely in-frame clones and lacks some. The sample carries approximately 210,000 clones, more than 50% recorded once. The material was CD4+ T cells sorted from blood, obtained at week 24, from a patient treated with tofacitinib. The source is a human donor with alopecia areata. Both conserved end residues are part of each CDR3. Each record gives: clone size, D gene, J gene, V gene, CDR3 protein, CDR3 DNA. The D gene is left open where the match is weak. Clone size is stated in some rows and not others, as once, few, many or a class when expanded.

size: -; D: TRBD1; J: TRBJ2-7; V: TRBV7-9; CDR3: CASSPGVLTGGSYEQYF; DNA: TGTGCCAGCAGCCCCGGGGTTCTTACAGGGGGCTCCTACGAGCAGTACTTC
size: -; D: -; J: TRBJ2-1; V: TRBV30; CDR3: CAWSDRGAQYNEQFF; DNA: TGTGCCTGGAGTGACCGGGGGGCACAGTACAATGAGCAGTTCTTC
size: -; D: -; J: TRBJ2-1; V: TRBV30; CDR3: CAWSVSPLGNEQFF; DNA: TGTGCCTGGAGTGTCTCCCCTCTTGGCAATGAGCAGTTCTTC
size: -; D: -; J: TRBJ2-3; V: TRBV29-1; CDR3: CSVDGGSDTQYF; DNA: TGCAGCGTTGATGGTGGTAGTGATACGCAGTATTTT
size: few; D: TRBD1; J: TRBJ2-7; V: TRBV29-1; CDR3: CSVRTLGQGNDEQYF; DNA: TGCAGCGTTAGGACCCTGGGACAGGGTAATGACGAGCAGTACTTC
size: -; D: -; J: TRBJ2-5; V: TRBV4-3; CDR3: CASSLNIGETQYF; DNA: TGCGCCAGCAGCCTCAATATCGGGGAGACCCAGTACTTC
size: few; D: TRBD2; J: TRBJ2-2; V: TRBV11-3; CDR3: CASSLRAGGVAGELFF; DNA: TGTGCCAGCAGCTTACGAGCCGGGGGGGTCGCCGGGGAGCTGTTTTTT
size: -; D: -; J: TRBJ2-4; V: TRBV29-1; CDR3: CSGGRGAGNIQYF; DNA: TGCAGCGGGGGTCGAGGGGCCGGAAACATTCAGTACTTC
size: few; D: -; J: TRBJ2-2; V: TRBV10-2; CDR3: CASSPTGGATGELFF; DNA: TGCGCCAGCAGCCCCACTGGCGGTGCCACCGGGGAGCTGTTTTTT
size: -; D: -; J: TRBJ2-1; V: TRBV7-2; CDR3: CASSLDSVSYNEQFF; DNA: TGTGCCAGCAGCTTAGATTCTGTCTCCTACAATGAGCAGTTCTTC
size: -; D: -; J: TRBJ2-3; V: TRBV4-3; CDR3: CASSLGRGDTDTQYF; DNA: TGCGCCAGCAGCCTAGGCAGGGGGGACACAGATACGCAGTATTTT
size: few; D: -; J: TRBJ2-2; V: TRBV7-9; CDR3: CASSTVRGSTGELFF; DNA: TGTGCCAGCAGCACCGTGAGGGGCTCTACCGGGGAGCTGTTTTTT
size: -; D: -; J: TRBJ2-7; V: TRBV6-1; CDR3: CASSEVVEQYF; DNA: TGTGCCAGCAGTGAAGTGGTCGAGCAGTACTTC
size: -; D: -; J: TRBJ2-5; V: TRBV7-2; CDR3: CASSLSMTSAQYF; DNA: TGTGCCAGCAGCTTATCTATGACAAGTGCCCAGTACTTC
size: -; D: TRBD2; J: TRBJ2-3; V: TRBV29-1; CDR3: CSVPFGTSGADTQYF; DNA: TGCAGCGTCCCTTTCGGGACTAGCGGCGCAGATACGCAGTATTTT
size: -; D: TRBD1; J: TRBJ2-7; V: TRBV5-6; CDR3: CASSWEGQGFGEQYF; DNA: TGTGCCAGCAGCTGGGAGGGACAGGGTTTTGGCGAGCAGTACTTC
size: -; D: TRBD2; J: TRBJ2-5; V: TRBV9; CDR3: CASSNRREGLRETQYF; DNA: TGTGCCAGCAGCAATCGGCGGGAGGGCCTCAGGGAGACCCAGTACTTC
size: -; D: -; J: TRBJ1-2; V: TRBV30; CDR3: CAWSVGSGWSNYGYTF; DNA: TGTGCCTGGAGTGTCGGCTCAGGATGGTCCAACTATGGCTACACCTTC
size: -; D: -; J: TRBJ2-2; V: TRBV4-3; CDR3: CASSQGVPGMTDTGELFF; DNA: TGCGCCAGCAGCCAAGGGGTTCCAGGGATGACCGACACCGGGGAGCTGTTTTTT
size: -; D: -; J: TRBJ1-1; V: TRBV10-3; CDR3: CAIRQTDTEAFF; DNA: TGTGCCATCAGGCAGACGGACACTGAAGCTTTCTTT
size: -; D: -; J: TRBJ1-6; V: TRBV14; CDR3: CASSLQGSYNSPLHF; DNA: TGTGCCAGCAGCCTGCAGGGTTCCTATAATTCACCCCTCCACTTT
size: -; D: -; J: TRBJ1-2; V: TRBV27; CDR3: CASSLSGGIEGGYTF; DNA: TGTGCCAGCAGTTTATCGGGAGGGATCGAGGGTGGCTACACCTTC
size: -; D: -; J: TRBJ1-5; V: TRBV29-1; CDR3: CSVRAEGGGNQPQHF; DNA: TGCAGCGTTCGAGCGGAAGGAGGGGGAAATCAGCCCCAGCATTTT
size: -; D: -; J: TRBJ1-5; V: TRBV5-5; CDR3: CASSSLGNQPQHF; DNA: TGTGCCAGCAGCTCTCTCGGCAATCAGCCCCAGCATTTT
size: once; D: -; J: TRBJ1-2; V: TRBV5-4; CDR3: CASSFPGDKRYTF; DNA: TGTGCCAGCAGCTTCCCCGGGGACAAACGCTACACCTTC
size: -; D: TRBD2; J: TRBJ2-3; V: TRBV10-3; CDR3: CAISDSGLAGGPGSDTQYF; DNA: TGTGCCATCAGTGATTCGGGACTAGCGGGGGGGCCGGGTTCAGATACGCAGTATTTT
size: -; D: -; J: TRBJ2-1; V: TRBV29-1; CDR3: CSALLYNEQFF; DNA: TGCAGCGCCCTGCTTTACAATGAGCAGTTCTTC
size: -; D: -; J: TRBJ2-1; V: TRBV25-1; CDR3: CASSKIYNEQFF; DNA: TGTGCCAGCAGTAAAATATACAATGAGCAGTTCTTC
size: -; D: -; J: TRBJ2-3; V: TRBV7-2; CDR3: CASSTAGSFTQYF; DNA: TGTGCCAGCAGTACCGCGGGGTCCTTCACGCAGTATTTT
size: many; D: -; J: TRBJ2-7; V: TRBV2; CDR3: CASLRGPSYEQYF; DNA: TGTGCCAGCCTGCGGGGGCCGAGCTACGAGCAGTACTTC
size: few; D: TRBD1; J: TRBJ2-4; V: TRBV19; CDR3: CASSNRGGKNIQYF; DNA: TGTGCCAGTAGTAACAGGGGTGGCAAAAACATTCAGTACTTC
size: -; D: -; J: TRBJ2-7; V: TRBV5-1; CDR3: CASSLQGTDEQYF; DNA: TGCGCCAGCAGCTTGCAGGGCACCGACGAGCAGTACTTC
size: -; D: -; J: TRBJ1-1; V: TRBV25-1; CDR3: CASSESLQGRYAEAFF; DNA: TGTGCCAGCAGTGAATCCCTACAGGGTAGATACGCTGAAGCTTTCTTT
size: -; D: TRBD2; J: TRBJ2-3; V: TRBV29-1; CDR3: CSVTSGGDTDTQYF; DNA: TGCAGCGTGACTAGCGGGGGGGACACAGATACGCAGTATTTT
size: -; D: -; J: TRBJ2-3; V: TRBV29-1; CDR3: CSVELRGPDTQYF; DNA: TGCAGCGTTGAACTGAGGGGTCCAGATACGCAGTATTTT
size: -; D: -; J: TRBJ1-2; V: TRBV4-3; CDR3: CASSQVSGTF; DNA: TGCGCCAGCAGCCAAGTGTCCGGCACCTTC
size: -; D: -; J: TRBJ2-4; V: TRBV15; CDR3: CATSPGPPPEAKNIQYF; DNA: TGTGCCACCAGTCCAGGGCCTCCCCCAGAAGCCAAAAACATTCAGTACTTC
size: -; D: TRBD1; J: TRBJ1-4; V: TRBV5-1; CDR3: CASSEGQGNEKLFF; DNA: TGCGCCAGCAGCGAGGGACAGGGGAATGAAAAACTGTTTTTT
size: few; D: -; J: TRBJ2-3; V: TRBV29-1; CDR3: CSVASQGPRTDTQYF; DNA: TGCAGCGTGGCTTCTCAGGGGCCGCGGACAGATACGCAGTATTTT
size: few; D: TRBD2; J: TRBJ2-1; V: TRBV29-1; CDR3: CSVEDEFSGGGNYHSYNEQFF; DNA: TGCAGCGTTGAAGATGAGTTTAGCGGGGGAGGTAACTATCACTCCTACAATGAGCAGTTCTTC
size: -; D: -; J: TRBJ2-7; V: TRBV6-6; CDR3: CASTGSYEQYF; DNA: TGTGCCAGCACCGGATCCTACGAGCAGTACTTC
size: -; D: -; J: TRBJ2-5; V: TRBV7-2; CDR3: CASGETQYF; DNA: TGTGCCAGCGGGGAGACCCAGTACTTC